This T cell receptor beta chain stems from a study of T cells in Graves' hyperthyroidism and ophthalmopathy. The CDR3 covers 14 residues. Germline CDR1 reads KGHSH; CDR2 reads LQKENI. V was trimmed by 2 bases and J by 10 bases, leaving 15 bases between them. Amplification of TCR beta CDR3 regions used RNA as the template. First-round RT-PCR targeting the TCR CDR3 was performed with the HTBI primer set. Via MiXCR, TCRdb re-called the multiplex PCR reads, giving one row per CDR3 protein. Seen here are a few hundred thousand distinct CDR3 sequences, about 19% observed once, and the top ten hold just under 40%.

V usage is TRBV18 and J usage is TRBJ2-1, with D maybe TRBD2 (6 bases). The sequence derives from a man between 50 and 59 years old with Graves' ophthalmopathy. Source material: blood. The CDR3: CASSPLRDLGEQFF. CDR3 in DNA: TGTGCCAGCTCACCATTGCGGGATCTCGGCGAGCAGTTCTTC. Based on the CDR3 plus reference TRBV18 and TRBJ2-1, the full variable domain is NAGVMQNPRHLVRRRGQEARLRCSPMKGHSHVYWYRQLPEEGLKFMVYLQKENIIDESGMPKERFSAEFPKEGPSILRIQQVVRGDSAAYFCASSPLRDLGEQFFGPGTRLTVL.